A single sample gave rise to the 13 T cell receptor beta chains below, sequenced in a study of human T cells and chemical hapten exposure. Time point in this sample: patch test 1, 2 weeks after DPC sensitization. Treatment denoted: therapeutic diphenylcyclopropenone sensitization with weekly scalp DPC. TCRdb re-analysed the RACE reads in MiXCR, keeping a single row per CDR3 protein. Among fewer than 100,000 distinct CDR3 sequences listed, about an eighth were seen once. Here the sequenced sample was whole blood, taken in connection with sensitization to the hapten diphenylcyclopropenone (DPC). These TCRs come from a woman aged 55-70 years with alopecia areata. Some clones in this sample may be carry-over from other donors' samples.

This clonotype was seen at least ten times. The chain is built from TRBV7-2 and TRBJ2-1; TRBD1 aligns across 8 bases. The CDR3 length is 16 residues. V dropped 5 bases and J dropped 0; count of bases not matched to a gene: 6. Germline V gene lookup returns CDR1 SGHTA and CDR2 FQGNSA. Here the CDR3 DNA reads TGTGCCAGCAGCATCAGGACAGGGAGCTCCTACAATGAGCAGTTCTTC. It specifies CASSIRTGSSYNEQFF. Variable domain in full (rest from reference TRBV7-2 and TRBJ2-1): GAGVSQSPSNKVTEKGKDVELRCDPISGHTALYWYRQSLGQGLEFLIYFQGNSAPDKSGLPSDRFSAERTGGSVSTLTIQRTQQEDSAVYLCASSIRTGSSYNEQFFGPGTRLTVL.

This clonotype was picked up many times. The chain recombines TRBV7-9 with TRBJ2-5, with a possible D match to TRBD1 (5 bases). V shed 1 base and J shed 2 bases, with 8 bases lying between them. CDR1 and CDR2 from the germline V gene are SEHNR and FQNEAQ (reference sequence). The CDR3 has 14 amino acids. The CDR3 nucleotides are TGTGCCAGCAGCTTAGTTTCAGGGCAAGAGACCCAGTACTTC. Protein product: CASSLVSGQETQYF.

Ten or more counts support this clonotype. This chain connects TRBV2 to TRBJ1-5; 8 bases agree with TRBD1. J lost 4 bases, V lost 5 bases, and 10 bases had no gene match. The CDR3 length is 16 residues. CDR1 and CDR2 from the germline V gene are SNHLY and FYNNEI. The CDR3 loop reads CASSLWGQATNQPQHF. As DNA, the CDR3 is TGTGCCAGCAGTCTTTGGGGACAGGCGACAAATCAGCCCCAGCATTTT.

The V call is TRBV6-4, the J call TRBJ1-1, with D uncertain. Germline CDR1 is MRHNA and CDR2 is SNTAGT. The V end was cut by 4 bases, the J end by 7 bases, with 13 bases between. The length of the CDR3 is 13 residues. The CDR3 spells CASSVSEESEAFF. The DNA for the CDR3 is TGTGCCAGCAGTGTCTCAGAGGAAAGTGAAGCTTTCTTT.

This clonotype has just a few counts. The chain has TRBV9 and TRBJ1-5, with no clear D. V was clipped by 4 bases and J by 5 bases, with 10 bases between them. Germline assignment: CDR1 SGDLS and CDR2 YYNGEE. The CDR3 consists of 13 residues. The DNA for the CDR3 is TGTGCCAGCAGCCCCTCCTACGATCAGCCCCAGCATTTT. Its protein is CASSPSYDQPQHF. The full variable domain, with the rest looked up from reference TRBV9 and TRBJ1-5, is DSGVTQTPKHLITATGQRVTLRCSPRSGDLSVYWYQQSLDQGLQFLIQYYNGEERAKGNILERFSAQQFPDLHSELNLSSLELGDSALYFCASSPSYDQPQHFGDGTRLSIL.

This clonotype appeared many times. The chain links TRBV24-1 to TRBJ2-2, with D uncertain. The V gene lost 3 bases and the J gene lost 6 bases, with 10 bases spanning the gap. Germline lookup yields CDR1 KGHDR and CDR2 SFDVKD. The CDR3 is 14 amino acids. Written as DNA, the CDR3 is TGTGCCACCAGTGATGCCCAGTTACCCGGGGAGCTGTTTTTT. It is translated as CATSDAQLPGELFF.

This CDR3 is CASSFETRDTEAFF. Written as DNA, the CDR3 is TGTGCCAGCAGCTTTGAGACCAGGGACACTGAAGCTTTCTTT. V usage is TRBV7-9 and J usage is TRBJ1-1; possible D gene TRBD1, 5 bases. V lost 3 bases to trimming and J lost 3 bases, with 11 bases between them. Germline assignment: CDR1 SEHNR and CDR2 FQNEAQ (reference sequence). The CDR3 length is 14 residues.

This sequence joins TRBV19 and TRBJ1-2; 9 bases fit TRBD1. This CDR3 region has 16 residues. V gave up 5 bases and J gave up 2 bases; unmatched junction bases: 9. Germline CDR1 and CDR2: LNHDA and SQIVND (reference sequence). CDR3 bases: TGTGCCAGTAGTCCGGCCGGGACAGGGCAGAACTATGGCTACACCTTC. Protein: CASSPAGTGQNYGYTF.

This clonotype has ten or more counts. The gene calls are TRBV5-1 and TRBJ1-2, with unresolved D. This CDR3 has 12 amino acids. V dropped 4 bases and J dropped 2 bases, with 6 bases sitting between them. Germline CDR1 SGHRS, CDR2 YFSETQ. The CDR3 region has the DNA TGCGCCAGCAGCGGCGGCAACTATGGCTACACCTTC. This gives the protein CASSGGNYGYTF.

This clonotype was found many times. The V call is TRBV27, the J call TRBJ2-1, with D tentatively TRBD2 (6 bases). Germline values: CDR1 MNHEY, CDR2 SMNVEV (reference sequence). With 5 bases removed from V and 2 bases from J, the gap between germline ends came to 7 bases. This CDR3 has 13 amino acids. The DNA for the CDR3 is TGTGCCAGCAGTCGGGAGCCCTACAATGAGCAGTTCTTC. This translates into CASSREPYNEQFF.

This clonotype was detected a few times. DNA for the CDR3: TGTGCCAGCAGCCCGCAGGGGACCATGAACACTGAAGCTTTCTTT. Amino acids: CASSPQGTMNTEAFF. The rearrangement joins TRBV7-2 to TRBJ1-1; a weak D match, TRBD1 (6 bases). Germline assignment: CDR1 SGHTA and CDR2 FQGNSA. The CDR3 loop spans 15 amino acids. Deletions cut 5 bases from V and 0 bases from J, with 13 bases between. Full variable domain (remainder filled in from reference TRBV7-2 and TRBJ1-1): GAGVSQSPSNKVTEKGKDVELRCDPISGHTALYWYRQSLGQGLEFLIYFQGNSAPDKSGLPSDRFSAERTGGSVSTLTIQRTQQEDSAVYLCASSPQGTMNTEAFFGQGTRLTVV.

This clonotype was seen many times. The CDR3 loop is CASSFSGGDPDEQFF. CDR3 bases: TGTGCCAGCAGCTTCTCTGGGGGGGACCCCGATGAGCAGTTCTTC. The gene calls are TRBV11-2 and TRBJ2-1; the match to TRBD2 covers 7 bases. CDR3 length: 15 amino acids. V shed 3 bases and J 8 bases; nucleotides not matched to a gene: 10. CDR1 and CDR2 from the germline V gene are SGHAT and FQNNGV.

This clonotype was seen more than once but under ten times. The chain links TRBV5-1 to TRBJ2-7, with D perhaps TRBD2 (6 bases). The CDR3 runs to 15 residues. The V and J ends lost 1 base and 2 bases respectively, with 13 bases between them. The germline V gene encodes CDR1 SGHRS and CDR2 YFSETQ. CDR3 sequence reads: CASSLRGGITYEQYF. Here the CDR3 DNA reads TGCGCCAGCAGCTTGAGGGGAGGAATAACCTACGAGCAGTACTTC.